The present T cell receptor beta chain was sequenced within a study of human T cells and chemical hapten exposure. Study-level findings and limits: There was alopecia in the donors, so their immune response may differ from that of healthy people.

This CDR3 contains 17 residues. Germline V gene lookup returns CDR1 SNHLY and CDR2 FYNNEI. The V and J ends lost 5 bases and 7 bases respectively, with 24 bases between them. This clonotype was seen at least ten times. Its antigen is unknown. TCRdb reanalysed the RACE reads using MiXCR and keeps one entry per CDR3 protein. The profile shows some 400,000 distinct CDR3 sequences, 4.5% to 6% of them singletons. The sample's time point: pre-sensitization, week 0. The treatment: therapeutic diphenylcyclopropenone sensitization with weekly scalp DPC. This receptor was obtained from a woman aged 45-65 years with alopecia areata. Some clones in this sample may be carry-over from other donors' samples. The material sequenced was whole blood, taken in connection with sensitization to the hapten diphenylcyclopropenone (DPC). The chain recombines TRBV2 with TRBJ2-1; D is unresolved. The CDR3 coding sequence is TGTGCCAGCAGTCCCCCCGGACCCGCTATCCGTTCTAATGAGCAGTTCTTC. Its translation is CASSPPGPAIRSNEQFF.